Each of the 31 T cell receptor beta chains below was sequenced from the same sample in a study of prognosis after radiotherapy for stage I lung cancer. From genomic DNA, TCR beta CDR3 was amplified by two-round multiplex PCR. First-round PCR, the initial amplification, used primers specific to each TRBV and TRBJ gene. TCRdb ran MiXCR on the multiplex PCR reads and lists one entry per CDR3 protein. The sample records fewer than 30,000 distinct CDR3 sequences, about 32% being singletons. The sample consisted of PBMCs, taken before or after stereotactic body radiation therapy (not recorded which). Receptors originate from a donor aged 50 or older with non-small cell lung cancer.

The chain uses TRBV20-1 and TRBJ1-4, with unresolved D. With 2 bases removed from V and 0 bases from J, the gap between germline ends came to 7 bases. The germline V gene encodes CDR1 DFQATT and CDR2 SNEGSKA (reference sequence). The CDR3 runs 14 residues. Written as DNA, the CDR3 is TGCAGTGCTAGACCGGGTGCAACTAATGAAAAACTGTTTTTT. Encoded protein: CSARPGATNEKLFF.

This clonotype has a count of ten or more. The gene calls are TRBV12-3 or TRBV12-4 and TRBJ2-7; TRBD1 is a possible D gene (7 bases). The CDR3 totals 14 residues. Trimming shortened V by 3 bases and J by 5 bases, and 14 bases separated the two germline ends. CDR3 sequence reads: CASSFGGGRNEQYF. The CDR3 DNA follows: TGTGCCAGCAGTTTTGGAGGGGGCCGGAACGAGCAGTACTTC.

Regarding this clonotype: This clone may be a read error of a much larger clone one base away. The V call is TRBV10-3, the J call TRBJ2-7, with 8 bases fitting TRBD1. The V gene end was trimmed by 3 bases and the J gene end by 0 bases; junction bases not matched to a gene: 4. The V gene's germline CDR1 is ENHRY and CDR2 SYGVKD. The CDR3 extends over 15 amino acids. In DNA, the CDR3 is TGTGCCATCAGTGATTCGCAGGGGGCCTCCTACGAGCAGTACTTC. It specifies CAISDSQGASYEQYF.

The gene calls are TRBV5-1 and TRBJ1-4; weak D call: TRBD1 (5 bases). The ends were cut back, 0 bases at V and 5 bases at J, with 11 bases in the middle. CDR3 length equals 15 residues. From germline, CDR1 is SGHRS and CDR2 YFSETQ. The DNA for the CDR3 is TGCGCCAGCAGCTTGGGGGGCTCGATGAATGAAAAACTGTTTTTT. This codes for CASSLGGSMNEKLFF.

This clonotype came up many times. The chain has TRBV12-3 or TRBV12-4 and TRBJ2-2, with D unclear. Trimming removed 4 bases from V and 4 bases from J, with 7 bases in between. This CDR3 contains 13 residues. The CDR3 protein is CASSYSSTGELFF. Here the CDR3 DNA reads TGTGCCAGCAGTTATAGCTCCACCGGGGAGCTGTTTTTT.

This clonotype was detected many times. This chain uses TRBV2 with TRBJ2-7; TRBD2 might be the D (6 bases). This CDR3 is 15 amino acids long. CDR1 and CDR2 from the germline V gene are SNHLY and FYNNEI. V was clipped by 11 bases and J by 2 bases, with 22 bases between them. CDR3 coding DNA: TGTGCCCTCGGGGGAGGAAGACCGAACACCTACGAGCAGTACTTC. Amino acid sequence: CALGGGRPNTYEQYF. Supplemented by reference TRBV2 and TRBJ2-7, the full variable domain reads EPEVTQTPSHQVTQMGQEVILRCVPISNHLYFYWYRQILGQKVEFLVSFYNNEISEKSEIFDDQFSVERPDGSNFTLKIRSTKLEDSAMYFCALGGGRPNTYEQYFGPGTRLTVT.

In its sample, this clonotype was seen many times. J is TRBJ2-1 and V is TRBV28; 11 bases map to TRBD2. The germline V gene has CDR1 MDHEN and CDR2 SYDVKM. The CDR3 is 14 residues long. The V segment lost 5 bases and the J segment 9 bases; nucleotides outside the gene matches: 6. CDR3 sequence: CASSPLTSGSEQFF. The CDR3 bases are TGTGCCAGCAGTCCACTCACTAGCGGGAGTGAGCAGTTCTTC.

This clonotype has ten or more counts. The chain recombines TRBV3-1 with TRBJ2-7; D tentatively reads TRBD1 or TRBD2 (5 bases each). Germline values: CDR1 LGHDT, CDR2 YNNKEL (reference sequence). CDR3 length: 17 amino acids. V lost 0 bases, J lost 2 bases, and 17 bases lay in between. The CDR3 coding sequence is TGTGCCAGCAGCCAAGACGAGCGGCAGGGCTATACCTACGAGCAGTACTTC. Its translation is CASSQDERQGYTYEQYF.

There are many counts of this clonotype. This chain connects TRBV2 to TRBJ2-7; D call uncertain. In germline, CDR1 is SNHLY, CDR2 FYNNEI. The V end was cut by 7 bases, the J end by 2 bases, with 6 bases between. This CDR3 contains 11 residues. CDR3 DNA sequence: TGTGCCAGCATGGACCCCTACGAGCAGTACTTC. Translation gives CASMDPYEQYF.

The CDR3 reads CASSQRRMHEQYF. The CDR3, as DNA: TGTGCCAGCAGCCAACGGCGTATGCACGAGCAGTACTTC. The chain has TRBV11-2 and TRBJ2-7; D call uncertain. This CDR3 region has 13 residues. Germline CDR1 reads SGHAT; CDR2 reads FQNNGV. Trimming cost V 5 bases and J 5 bases, with 13 bases left between them.

This clonotype was counted many times. V usage is TRBV6-2 or TRBV6-3 and J usage is TRBJ2-7, with 7 bases matching TRBD2. The CDR3 is made up of 15 amino acids. The V gene end was trimmed by 0 bases and the J gene end by 3 bases; junction bases not matched to a gene: 5. Germline loops: CDR1 MNHEY, CDR2 SVGEGT. The CDR3 bases are TGTGCCAGCAGTTACTCGATCGCGGGGGTCTACGAGCAGTACTTC. Translated: CASSYSIAGVYEQYF.

This clonotype was seen many times. The chain combines TRBV6-1 with TRBJ1-1, with D maybe TRBD1 (6 bases). CDR3 length: 13 amino acids. V was pared by 3 bases and J by 4 bases, with 9 bases between. CDR1 is MNHNS, CDR2 SASEGT, per germline. Here the CDR3 DNA reads TGTGCCAGCAGTGAGGGGGCAGGCACTGAAGCTTTCTTT. This codes for CASSEGAGTEAFF.

This clonotype was counted ten times or more. This sequence joins TRBV29-1 and TRBJ2-7, with TRBD1 matching over 9 bases. The junction had 8 bases not matched to a gene; V was cut back by 5 bases and J by 6 bases. CDR3 length: 13 amino acids. Germline CDR1 is SQVTM and CDR2 is ANQGSEA. DNA for the CDR3: TGCAGCGTTCGGGACAGGGAAGAAACCGAGCAGTACTTC. This gives the protein CSVRDREETEQYF.

This clonotype has a count of ten or more. This sequence joins TRBV2 and TRBJ2-7; D uncertain. The V end was cut by 6 bases, the J end by 1 base, with 10 bases between. Germline CDR1 and CDR2: SNHLY and FYNNEI. CDR3 length: 13 residues. The CDR3 region has the DNA TGTGCCAGCAGGAACTACGAGTCCTACGAGCAGTACTTC. Its translation: CASRNYESYEQYF.

This clonotype was counted at least ten times. The rearrangement links TRBV30 to TRBJ1-1; D unclear. The CDR3 has 16 residues. Looked up from germline, CDR1 is GTSNPN and CDR2 is SVGIG (reference sequence). The V end was cut by 0 bases, the J end by 3 bases, with 17 bases between. In DNA form, the CDR3 reads TGTGCCTGGAGTGTACTTTCATCAGGTAGGGACACTGAAGCTTTCTTT. Its protein product is CAWSVLSSGRDTEAFF.

This clonotype was seen many times. The rearrangement joins TRBV28 to TRBJ1-5, with no clear D. The CDR3 length is 15 residues. With 3 bases removed from V and 6 bases from J, the gap between germline ends came to 15 bases. CDR1 MDHEN and CDR2 SYDVKM come from the germline V gene. CDR3 bases: TGTGCCAGCAGTTTGGCCGCGGGAGAAGGTCAGCCCCAGCATTTT. Protein: CASSLAAGEGQPQHF. The full variable domain, rest sourced from reference TRBV28 and TRBJ1-5, is DVKVTQSSRYLVKRTGEKVFLECVQDMDHENMFWYRQDPGLGLRLIYFSYDVKMKEKGDIPEGYSVSREKKERFSLILESASTNQTSMYLCASSLAAGEGQPQHFGDGTRLSIL.

This clonotype occurred many times. The chain recombines TRBV3-1 with TRBJ2-7, with D unclear. V lost 3 bases, J lost 6 bases, and 9 bases lay in between. Germline V gene data show CDR1 as LGHDT and CDR2 as YNNKEL (reference sequence). The CDR3 has 12 amino acids. CDR3: CASSHGSSEQYF. The DNA of the CDR3 is TGTGCCAGCAGCCACGGCAGTAGCGAGCAGTACTTC.

This clonotype has ten or more counts. CDR3: CASSPRRDPNYGYTF. As DNA, the CDR3 is TGTGCCAGCAGCCCCAGGAGGGACCCTAACTATGGCTACACCTTC. The rearrangement links TRBV6-1 to TRBJ1-2; D perhaps matches TRBD1 (5 bases). The V end was cut by 6 bases, the J end by 0 bases, with 14 bases between. CDR1 and CDR2 from the germline V gene are MNHNS and SASEGT. The length of the CDR3 is 15 residues.

The chain combines TRBV2 with TRBJ2-3; no clear D. Per the germline V gene, CDR1 is SNHLY and CDR2 is FYNNEI. The CDR3 contains 16 residues. Trimming removed 8 bases from V and 3 bases from J, with 21 bases in between. The CDR3 here is CASGYIGAGTTDTQYF. CDR3 DNA sequence: TGTGCCAGCGGTTATATTGGCGCTGGAACGACAGATACGCAGTATTTT.

Many counts were recorded for this clonotype. The J gene is TRBJ1-2, the V gene TRBV5-1; D not certain. The CDR3 extends over 13 amino acids. Between the trimmed V and J ends, which lost 5 bases and 3 bases, there was a span of 11 bases. Germline-derived CDR1 and CDR2 are SGHRS and YFSETQ. Here the CDR3 reads CASRVGGDYGYTF. DNA of the CDR3: TGCGCCAGCAGGGTCGGCGGGGACTATGGCTACACCTTC.

The chain couples TRBV2 to TRBJ2-1, with unresolved D. The germline gives CDR1 SNHLY, CDR2 FYNNEI. This CDR3 is built from 11 residues. V dropped 8 bases and J dropped 7 bases, with 9 bases sitting between them. The CDR3 loop reads CASWSGNEQFF. The CDR3 DNA is TGTGCCAGCTGGAGTGGGAATGAGCAGTTCTTC.

Comment on this clonotype: Likely a read error: the CDR3 ends without its conserved phenylalanine or tryptophan. The genes are TRBV9 and TRBJ2-7; TRBD1 matches at 7 bases. The CDR3 loop spans 14 amino acids. Germline CDR1 and CDR2: SGDLS and YYNGEE. The junction had 8 bases not matched to a gene; V was cut back by 4 bases and J by 4 bases. CDR3 DNA sequence: TGTGCCAGCAGCTTCTCCGGGACAGAGTACGAGCAGTACCTC. This codes for CASSFSGTEYEQYL.

This clonotype was seen many times. The DNA for the CDR3 is TGTGCCAGCAGTGAAGTAATAGCGGGGGGGAACACCGGGGAGCTGTTTTTT. The encoded protein is CASSEVIAGGNTGELFF. The chain has TRBV6-2 or TRBV6-3 and TRBJ2-2; 10 bases agree with TRBD2. Germline trimming cut 5 bases from V and 1 base from J; bases unmatched to any gene: 7. The CDR3 is made up of 17 amino acids. The germline V gene encodes CDR1 MNHEY and CDR2 SVGEGT.

This clonotype was counted at least ten times. The V call is TRBV19, the J call TRBJ1-6; D gene ambiguous. V dropped 4 bases and J dropped 13 bases, with 11 bases sitting between them. The CDR3 loop spans 12 amino acids. Germline V gene data show CDR1 as LNHDA and CDR2 as SQIVND (reference sequence). CDR3 sequence (DNA): TGTGCCAGTAGTACGAGAGGAAGTCCCCTCCACTTT. Translation: CASSTRGSPLHF.

Note on this clonotype: The CDR3 end shows no conserved phenylalanine or tryptophan, and so a read error is likely. This chain uses TRBV19 with TRBJ2-7, with D perhaps TRBD1 (6 bases). The length of the CDR3 is 13 residues. Per the germline V gene, CDR1 is LNHDA and CDR2 is SQIVND (reference sequence). CDR3: CSSGRQGSYEQYS. DNA for the CDR3: TGTTCCAGTGGACGTCAGGGGTCGTACGAGCAGTACTCC.

The chain links TRBV5-6 to TRBJ2-7; unclear D gene. Per germline, CDR1 SGHDT and CDR2 YYEEEE. Trimming cost V 2 bases and J 2 bases, with 11 bases left between them. The CDR3 sequence is 14 residues long. The CDR3 reads CASSLTGSPYEQYF. DNA for the CDR3: TGTGCCAGCAGCTTAACTGGTTCCCCCTACGAGCAGTACTTC.

Note on this clonotype: This clone may be a read error of a much larger clone one base away. The chain recombines TRBV9 with TRBJ1-5; D may be TRBD1 (5 bases). CDR1 and CDR2 from the germline V gene are SGDLS and YYNGEE. Between the trimmed V and J ends, which lost 4 bases and 8 bases, there was a span of 13 bases. The CDR3 runs 13 residues. CDR3 bases: TGTGCCAGCAGCACCGGGACCTCTGAGCCCCAGCATTTT. Its protein is CASSTGTSEPQHF.

About this clonotype: The CDR3 does not close with the conserved phenylalanine or tryptophan, likely indicating a read error. The V and J genes are TRBV6-1 and TRBJ2-6; D unresolved. V was cut by 6 bases and J by 0 bases, with 15 bases left in between. Germline V gene data show CDR1 as MNHNS and CDR2 as SASEGT. The CDR3 contains 17 residues. The CDR3 nucleotides read TGTGCCAGCAGCACAAGGGTGGCAACCTCTGGGGCCAACGTCCTGACTTTA. Amino acid sequence: CASSTRVATSGANVLTL.

The table lists this clonotype with many counts. The gene calls are TRBV6-4 and TRBJ2-3; 8 nucleotides align to TRBD1. The CDR3 is 15 residues long. J lost 3 bases, V lost 6 bases, and 8 bases had no gene match. CDR1 and CDR2 (germline): MRHNA, SNTAGT. The CDR3 protein is CASRETGVGTDTQYF. The CDR3 nucleotides read TGTGCCAGCAGGGAGACAGGGGTCGGAACAGATACGCAGTATTTT.

This clonotype was picked up many times. V gene TRBV7-9 combines with J gene TRBJ2-1; D not resolved. Per the germline V gene, CDR1 is SEHNR and CDR2 is FQNEAQ (reference sequence). The CDR3 is made up of 16 amino acids. V lost 1 base, J lost 3 bases, and 13 bases lay in between. The CDR3 bases are TGTGCCAGCAGCTTAGGGCAGTTTAAACGCTACAATGAGCAGTTCTTC. It translates to CASSLGQFKRYNEQFF.

This clonotype was counted between two and nine times. A read error may explain this, as a much larger clone is one base away. This chain joins TRBV18 and TRBJ1-1, with no clear D. V shed 3 bases and J shed 1 base, with 12 bases lying between them. CDR1 and CDR2 from the germline V gene are KGHSH and LQKENI. The CDR3 is made up of 15 amino acids. CDR3 region: CASSPLISRNTEAFF. CDR3 DNA: TGTGCCAGCTCACCCCTCATATCACGGAACACTGAAGCTTTCTTT.